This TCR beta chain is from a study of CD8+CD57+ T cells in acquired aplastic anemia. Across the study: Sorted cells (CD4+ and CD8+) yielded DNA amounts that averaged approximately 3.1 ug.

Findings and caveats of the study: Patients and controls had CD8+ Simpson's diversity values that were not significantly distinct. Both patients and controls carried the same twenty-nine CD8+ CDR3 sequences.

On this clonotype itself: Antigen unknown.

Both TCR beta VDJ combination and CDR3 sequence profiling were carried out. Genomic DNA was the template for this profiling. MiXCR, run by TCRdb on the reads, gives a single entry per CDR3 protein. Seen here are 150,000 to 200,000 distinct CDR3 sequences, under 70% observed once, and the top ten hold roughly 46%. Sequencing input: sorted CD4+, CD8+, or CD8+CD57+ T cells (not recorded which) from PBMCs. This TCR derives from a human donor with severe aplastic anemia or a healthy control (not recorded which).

CDR3 coding DNA: TGTGCCAGCAGTAGGGGGGGAGGGTACAATGAGCAGTTCTTC. It encodes CASSRGGGYNEQFF. The rearrangement joins TRBV7-9 to TRBJ2-1; a possible D gene is TRBD2 (7 bases). Trimming stripped 6 bases from V and 4 bases from J, with 13 bases between. This CDR3 has 14 amino acids. From germline, CDR1 is SEHNR and CDR2 FQNEAQ (reference sequence).